This is a list of T cell receptor beta chains from one sample in a study of graft-versus-host responses after intestinal transplantation. Data came from immunoSEQ multiplex PCR; TCRdb stores just in-frame clones and leaves some out. The sample lists roughly 9,600 clones; approximately 80% were seen once. This sample comprised ileum tissue, obtained roughly 450 days after intestinal transplantation. These receptors were collected from a human patient who received an intestinal transplant, so some T cells may come from the graft donor. Each CDR3 is given with its conserved first and last residue. D genes are given only for firm matches. Not all rows give a size; the values are once, few, many and, for expanded clones, a class.

clone_size j_call v_call d_call cdr3_nt cdr3_aa
- TRBJ1-2 TRBV5-5 - TGTGCCAGCAGCCGCACAAAAGTCTACACCTTC CASSRTKVYTF
- TRBJ1-5 TRBV7-9 - TGTGCCAGCAGCTTAGAGGGCAGGGCTACTCAGCCCCAGCATTTT CASSLEGRATQPQHF
- TRBJ1-1 TRBV10-1 - TGCGCCAGCAAAAGCCATTATCTCCAAATCGGAGCTTTCTTT CASKSHYLQIGAFF
- TRBJ2-1 TRBV6-5 - TGTGCCAGCAGTTCCTCCCCTAATTCCAACTACAATGAGCAGTTCTTC CASSSSPNSNYNEQFF
- TRBJ2-7 TRBV11-1 TRBD2 TGTGCCAGCAGCCGACTAGCCCACGAGCAGTACTTC CASSRLAHEQYF
few TRBJ1-1 TRBV11-2 - TGTGCCAGCAGCTTAGGGGTGAACACTGAAGCTTTCTTT CASSLGVNTEAFF
- TRBJ1-5 TRBV5-1 - TGCGCCAGCAGCTTGGCATCGTTACCCCAGCATTTT CASSLASLPQHF
- TRBJ1-5 TRBV10-3 - TGTGCCATCAGTCTGGACCCGAGCAATCAGCCCCAGCATTTT CAISLDPSNQPQHF
- TRBJ2-5 TRBV4-1 TRBD2 TGCGCCAGCAGCCAAGCAGCGGGGGGGCAAGAGACCCAGTACTTC CASSQAAGGQETQYF
- TRBJ2-3 TRBV14 TRBD2 TGTGCCAGCAGCCGACTAGCCGCGGGGGGCCGGAGTGCTAGCACAGATACGCAGTATTTT CASSRLAAGGRSASTDTQYF
- TRBJ2-3 TRBV9 - TGTGCCAGCAGCGTAGCGGGGGCTAGCACAGATACGCAGTATTTT CASSVAGASTDTQYF
- TRBJ1-1 TRBV4-2 - TGTGCCAGCAGCCTCGGTCCCGGGGAGGACACTGAAGCTTTCTTT CASSLGPGEDTEAFF
- TRBJ2-7 TRBV6-1 TRBD2 TGTGCCAGCAGTGAAGCGACTAGCGGCTCCTACGAGCAGTACTTC CASSEATSGSYEQYF
- TRBJ1-5 TRBV7-9 - TGTGCCAGCAGCTCTTCTTTGGACGGCAATCAGCCCCAGCATTTT CASSSSLDGNQPQHF
few TRBJ2-7 TRBV16 - TGTGCCAGCGGACAAGGCACTGCGGCCTACGAGCAGTACTTC CASGQGTAAYEQYF
- TRBJ2-7 TRBV7-8 TRBD1 TGTGCCAGCAGCTTAGCGGGGTGGGACAGGGGGACCTACGAGCAGTACTTC CASSLAGWDRGTYEQYF
- TRBJ1-5 TRBV7-8 - TGTGCCAGCAGCCCCCTCGACAGCAGCAATCAGCCCCAGCATTTT CASSPLDSSNQPQHF
- TRBJ1-1 TRBV11-3 - TGTGCCAGCAGCTTGGTCCGGGGCGACAAGAGGCCTGAAGCTTTCTTT CASSLVRGDKRPEAFF
- TRBJ2-2 TRBV5-1 TRBD2 TGCGCCAGCAGCTTGGGGACTAGCTATTTGACCGGGGAGCTGTTTTTT CASSLGTSYLTGELFF
- TRBJ1-1 TRBV28 - TGTGCCAGCAGTTACGGCAGCAGTATGGGTAACACTGAAGCTTTCTTT CASSYGSSMGNTEAFF
- TRBJ1-4 TRBV6-4 - TGTGCCAGCAGTACGAGGGGGGACGGGGGTGAAAAACTGTTTTTT CASSTRGDGGEKLFF
once TRBJ1-2 TRBV11-3 TRBD1 TGTGCCAGCAGCTTGGGACAGGGGGACTATGGCTACACCTTC CASSLGQGDYGYTF
- TRBJ2-5 TRBV7-9 - TGTGCCAGCAGCCCTAAAAACTACCAAGAGACCCAGTACTTC CASSPKNYQETQYF
- TRBJ2-5 TRBV5-6 TRBD1 TGTGCCAGCAGCTTCCGAACTGGACAGGGGGCGTGGGGGACCCAGTACTTC CASSFRTGQGAWGTQYF
- TRBJ2-7 TRBV5-1 TRBD2 TGCGCCAGCAGCTTGAATAGCGGGGGGTTATACGAGCAGTACTTC CASSLNSGGLYEQYF
- TRBJ2-3 TRBV15 - TGTGCCACCAGCAGAGATATTATGAGGGGGTTCACAGATACGCAGTATTTT CATSRDIMRGFTDTQYF
- TRBJ2-6 TRBV10-3 - TGTGCCTCACAGGGTGTGGCTGGGGCCAACGTCCTGACTTTC CASQGVAGANVLTF
- TRBJ1-6 TRBV10-3 - TGTGCCATCAGGACTCAGGCGGGGTCACCCCTCCACTTT CAIRTQAGSPLHF